These 15 T cell receptor beta chains came from one sample sequenced in a study of T cells after yellow fever vaccination. TCRdb processed the 5' RACE reads anew with MiXCR; each CDR3 protein has one entry. The profile shows hundreds of thousands of distinct CDR3 sequences, 7.5% to 9.5% of them singletons. Material: CD4+ T cells sorted from PBMCs, obtained 5 days after the yellow fever booster vaccination. These receptors all stem from a man younger than 30 who received the YFV17D yellow fever vaccine.

This clonotype turned up a few times. This CDR3 is CASSFGPGRGTGELFF. CDR3 DNA: TGTGCCAGCAGCTTCGGTCCCGGCCGGGGGACCGGGGAGCTGTTTTTT. The chain employs TRBV7-2 and TRBJ2-2; D is possibly TRBD2 (6 bases). CDR1 and CDR2 from the germline V gene are SGHTA and FQGNSA. This CDR3 spans 16 amino acids. With 3 bases removed from V and 5 bases from J, the gap between germline ends came to 16 bases. The full variable domain, in which reference TRBV7-2 and TRBJ2-2 provide the parts outside the CDR3, is GAGVSQSPSNKVTEKGKDVELRCDPISGHTALYWYRQSLGQGLEFLIYFQGNSAPDKSGLPSDRFSAERTGGSVSTLTIQRTQQEDSAVYLCASSFGPGRGTGELFFGEGSRLTVL.

This clonotype was counted only a few times. For the CDR3, the DNA is TGTGCCAGCAGTTACGCAACTAATGAAAAACTGTTTTTT. Residues: CASSYATNEKLFF. The chain employs TRBV6-6 and TRBJ1-4; D is ambiguous. The CDR3 sequence is 13 residues long. V lost 2 bases and J lost 0, with 1 base in between. Germline CDR1 is MNHNY and CDR2 is SVGAGI (reference sequence).

The chain joins TRBV11-2 to TRBJ1-1; D remains unclear. Trimming took off 1 base at V and 7 bases at J, with 10 bases between the two ends. Germline V lookup: CDR1 SGHAT, CDR2 FQNNGV. CDR3 size: 13 residues. The CDR3 is CASSLVLDGEAFF. CDR3 coding DNA: TGTGCCAGCAGCTTAGTCCTAGACGGTGAAGCTTTCTTT.

This clonotype was detected a few times. The rearrangement uses TRBV9 and TRBJ2-3, with D possibly being TRBD1 (5 bases). The CDR3 is 16 amino acids. Trimming took off 1 base at V and 0 bases at J, with 12 bases between the two ends. CDR1 and CDR2 (germline): SGDLS, YYNGEE. The CDR3 protein is CASSVIGAASTDTQYF. CDR3 in DNA: TGTGCCAGCAGCGTAATTGGGGCGGCTAGCACAGATACGCAGTATTTT. Variable domain in full (rest from reference TRBV9 and TRBJ2-3): DSGVTQTPKHLITATGQRVTLRCSPRSGDLSVYWYQQSLDQGLQFLIQYYNGEERAKGNILERFSAQQFPDLHSELNLSSLELGDSALYFCASSVIGAASTDTQYFGPGTRLTVL.

The gene calls are TRBV20-1 and TRBJ2-7; 8 bases fit TRBD2. The V gene end was trimmed by 0 bases and the J gene end by 2 bases; junction bases not matched to a gene: 12. The CDR3 covers 17 residues. In germline, CDR1 is DFQATT, CDR2 SNEGSKA (reference sequence). CDR3 in amino acids: CSARDPGSGAGAYEQYF. The CDR3 DNA reads TGCAGTGCTAGAGATCCGGGTTCGGGAGCGGGGGCCTACGAGCAGTACTTC.

This clonotype occurred a few times. The chain couples TRBV5-1 to TRBJ2-7, with a weak D call TRBD1 (5 bases). Per the germline V gene, CDR1 is SGHRS and CDR2 is YFSETQ. Trimming cost V 4 bases and J 7 bases, with 21 bases left between them. This CDR3 is 15 amino acids long. The CDR3 coding sequence is TGCGCCAGCAGCCCGGAGACAGCCCGGGTGTCTGAGCAGTACTTC. Protein product: CASSPETARVSEQYF.

V is TRBV30 and J is TRBJ1-1; the D is unclear. There are 13 residues in the CDR3. Germline-derived CDR1 and CDR2 are GTSNPN and SVGIG (reference sequence). V was shortened by 2 bases and J by 0 bases, with 7 bases between the two germline ends. The CDR3 bases are TGTGCCTGGAGTAGAGGCCTGAACACTGAAGCTTTCTTT. Encoded protein: CAWSRGLNTEAFF.

The chain is built from TRBV5-4 and TRBJ2-1; D perhaps matches TRBD1 (5 bases). The CDR3 contains 13 residues. Germline loops: CDR1 SGHNT, CDR2 YYREEE (reference sequence). The V end was cut by 4 bases, the J end by 6 bases, with 11 bases between. CDR3 amino acids: CASSKAQVNEQFF. The CDR3 DNA reads as TGTGCCAGCAGCAAAGCACAGGTCAATGAGCAGTTCTTC.

Here the CDR3 reads CASSPSSGGGLEQYF. DNA of the CDR3: TGTGCCAGCAGCCCCTCCAGCGGGGGTGGCCTCGAGCAGTACTTC. The chain combines TRBV3-1 with TRBJ2-7; 8 nucleotides agree with TRBD2. Germline values: CDR1 LGHDT, CDR2 YNNKEL (reference sequence). The CDR3 is 15 residues long. The trim removed 4 bases at V and 6 bases at J, leaving 11 bases unmatched.

This clonotype was seen repeatedly, ten times or more. The V call is TRBV5-4, the J call TRBJ2-5; 9 bases match TRBD2. J gave up 3 bases and V 5 bases, and 11 bases lay outside the gene matches. CDR3 size: 16 residues. The germline gives CDR1 SGHNT, CDR2 YYREEE (reference sequence). The CDR3 coding sequence is TGTGCCAGCAGGTCAGGCGCGGGACTAGCAAAAGAGACCCAGTACTTC. It codes for CASRSGAGLAKETQYF.

The rearrangement uses TRBV4-2 and TRBJ2-3, with 8 bases lining up with TRBD2. The CDR3 loop spans 17 amino acids. V lost 0 bases, J lost 2 bases, and 7 bases stayed unmatched. Germline loops: CDR1 LGHNA, CDR2 YNFKEQ. The DNA for the CDR3 is TGTGCCAGCAGCCAAGAATACTTAGCGGGGTTCACAGATACGCAGTATTTT. Residues: CASSQEYLAGFTDTQYF.

This clonotype was observed a few times. The rearrangement links TRBV12-3 or TRBV12-4 to TRBJ2-4, with TRBD2 identical over 7 bases. The CDR3 is 16 amino acids. With V trimmed by 4 bases and J by 0 bases, 6 bases remained unmatched. The CDR3 DNA reads as TGTGCCAGCAGTTGGGGGGGAGGGGTAGCCAAAAACATTCAGTACTTC. It is translated as CASSWGGGVAKNIQYF.

This clonotype was detected only a few times. V and J are TRBV2 and TRBJ1-5; D gene unclear. The CDR3 extends over 16 amino acids. The germline gives CDR1 SNHLY, CDR2 FYNNEI. Trimming shortened V by 4 bases and J by 0 bases, and 13 bases separated the two germline ends. This CDR3 is CASSGGSTYSNQPQHF. DNA of the CDR3: TGTGCCAGCAGTGGGGGAAGTACCTATAGCAATCAGCCCCAGCATTTT.

This clonotype was recorded a few times. This chain joins TRBV7-9 and TRBJ1-6; D gene uncertain. The ends were cut back, 5 bases at V and 8 bases at J, with 22 bases in the middle. The CDR3 length is 17 residues. Germline V gene sequence: CDR1 SEHNR, CDR2 FQNEAQ (reference sequence). The CDR3 nucleotides read TGTGCCAGCAGCGGATCCCTGGGTGGAGCCGGGGATTCACCCCTCCACTTT. It specifies CASSGSLGGAGDSPLHF.

The table lists this clonotype with a few counts. The J gene is TRBJ2-1, the V gene TRBV6-5; no firm D call. The V gene's germline CDR1 is MNHEY and CDR2 SVGAGI. Trimming removed 6 bases at V and 9 bases at J, with 12 bases between. The CDR3 contains 12 residues. Here the CDR3 reads CASSRSSTEQFF. CDR3 DNA: TGTGCCAGCAGCCGTAGCTCGACTGAGCAGTTCTTC.